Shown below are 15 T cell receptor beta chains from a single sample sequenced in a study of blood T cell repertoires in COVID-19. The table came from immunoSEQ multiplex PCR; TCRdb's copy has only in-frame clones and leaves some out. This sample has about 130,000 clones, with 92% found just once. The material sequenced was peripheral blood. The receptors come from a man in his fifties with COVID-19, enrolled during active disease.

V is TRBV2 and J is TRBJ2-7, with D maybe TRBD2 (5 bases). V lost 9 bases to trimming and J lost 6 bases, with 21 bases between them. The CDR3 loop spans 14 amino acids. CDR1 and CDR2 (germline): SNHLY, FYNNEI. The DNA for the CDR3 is TGTGCCAGTCGGCAAGAGTACCAGCGGAGCGAGCAGTACGTC. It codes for CASRQEYQRSEQYV.

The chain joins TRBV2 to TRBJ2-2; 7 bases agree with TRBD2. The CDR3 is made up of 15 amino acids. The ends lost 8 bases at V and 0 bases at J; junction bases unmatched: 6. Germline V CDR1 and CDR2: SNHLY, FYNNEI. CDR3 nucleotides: TGTGCCAGCGTCCGCGGGAGCCCGAACACCGGGGAGCTGTTTTTT. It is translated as CASVRGSPNTGELFF.

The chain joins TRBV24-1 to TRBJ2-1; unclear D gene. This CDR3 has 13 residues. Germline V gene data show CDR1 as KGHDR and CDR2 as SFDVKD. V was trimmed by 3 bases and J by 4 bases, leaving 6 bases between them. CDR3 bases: TGTGCCACCAGTGATAACTGGTACAATGAGCAGTTCTTC. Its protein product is CATSDNWYNEQFF.

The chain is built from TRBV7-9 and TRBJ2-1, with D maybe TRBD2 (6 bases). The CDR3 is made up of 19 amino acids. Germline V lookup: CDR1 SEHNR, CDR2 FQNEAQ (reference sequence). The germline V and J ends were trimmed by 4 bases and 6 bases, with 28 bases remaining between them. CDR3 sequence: CASSSFGLRDSDFRNEQFF. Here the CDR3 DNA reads TGTGCCAGCAGCTCTTTTGGCCTTAGGGACTCCGACTTCCGCAATGAGCAGTTCTTC.

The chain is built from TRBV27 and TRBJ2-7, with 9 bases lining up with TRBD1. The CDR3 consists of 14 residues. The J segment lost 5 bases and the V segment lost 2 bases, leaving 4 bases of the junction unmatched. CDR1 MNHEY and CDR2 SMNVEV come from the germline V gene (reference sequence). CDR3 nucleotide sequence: TGTGCCAGCAGTTTAAGGGACAGGGAACACGAGCAGTACTTC. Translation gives CASSLRDREHEQYF.

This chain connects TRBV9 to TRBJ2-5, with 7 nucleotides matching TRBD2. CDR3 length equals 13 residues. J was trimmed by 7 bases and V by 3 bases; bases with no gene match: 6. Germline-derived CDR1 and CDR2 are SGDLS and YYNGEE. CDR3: CASSERDYGTQYF. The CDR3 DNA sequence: TGTGCCAGCAGCGAACGGGACTATGGGACCCAGTACTTC.

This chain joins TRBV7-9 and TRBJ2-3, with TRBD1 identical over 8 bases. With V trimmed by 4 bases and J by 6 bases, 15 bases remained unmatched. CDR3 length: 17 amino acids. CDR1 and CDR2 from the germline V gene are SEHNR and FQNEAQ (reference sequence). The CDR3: CASSSWGQASIKDTQYF. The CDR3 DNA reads TGTGCCAGCAGCTCTTGGGGACAGGCGTCAATTAAGGATACGCAGTATTTT. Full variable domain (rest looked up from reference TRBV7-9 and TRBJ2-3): DTGVSQNPRHKITKRGQNVTFRCDPISEHNRLYWYRQTLGQGPEFLTYFQNEAQLEKSRLLSDRFSAERPKGSFSTLEIQRTEQGDSAMYLCASSSWGQASIKDTQYFGPGTRLTVL.

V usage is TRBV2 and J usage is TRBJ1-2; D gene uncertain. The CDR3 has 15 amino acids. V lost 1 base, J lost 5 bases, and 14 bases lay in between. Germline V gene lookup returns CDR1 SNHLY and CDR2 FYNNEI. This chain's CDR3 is CASSEVGRPRYGYTF. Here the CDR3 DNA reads TGTGCCAGCAGTGAAGTGGGCAGGCCCCGGTATGGCTACACCTTC.

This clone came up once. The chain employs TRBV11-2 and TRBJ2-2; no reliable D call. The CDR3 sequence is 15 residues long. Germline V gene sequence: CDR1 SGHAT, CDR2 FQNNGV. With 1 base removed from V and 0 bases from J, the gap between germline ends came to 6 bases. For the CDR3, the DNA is TGTGCCAGCAGCTTAGGTCTAGCGAACACCGGGGAGCTGTTTTTT. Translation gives CASSLGLANTGELFF.

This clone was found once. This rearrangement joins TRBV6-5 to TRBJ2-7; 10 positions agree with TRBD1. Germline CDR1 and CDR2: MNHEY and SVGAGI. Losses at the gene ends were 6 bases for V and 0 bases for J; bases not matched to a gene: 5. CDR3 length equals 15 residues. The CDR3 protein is CASRVTGGASYEQYV. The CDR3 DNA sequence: TGTGCCAGCAGAGTGACAGGGGGCGCCTCCTACGAGCAGTACGTC.

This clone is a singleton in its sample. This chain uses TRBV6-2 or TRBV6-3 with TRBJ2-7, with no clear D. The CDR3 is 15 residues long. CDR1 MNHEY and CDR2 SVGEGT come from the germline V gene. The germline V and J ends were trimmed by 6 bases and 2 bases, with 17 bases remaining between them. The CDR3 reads CASSAAASGAYEQYF. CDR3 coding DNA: TGTGCCAGCAGCGCGGCGGCTAGTGGAGCCTACGAGCAGTACTTC.

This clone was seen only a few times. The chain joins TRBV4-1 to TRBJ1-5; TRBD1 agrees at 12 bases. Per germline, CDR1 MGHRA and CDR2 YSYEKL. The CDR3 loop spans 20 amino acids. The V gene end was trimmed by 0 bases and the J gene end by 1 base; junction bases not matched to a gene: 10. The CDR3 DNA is TGCGCCAGCAGCCAAGAAAATTTTGGGACAGGGGGCTTGAGCAATCAGCCCCAGCATTTT. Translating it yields CASSQENFGTGGLSNQPQHF.

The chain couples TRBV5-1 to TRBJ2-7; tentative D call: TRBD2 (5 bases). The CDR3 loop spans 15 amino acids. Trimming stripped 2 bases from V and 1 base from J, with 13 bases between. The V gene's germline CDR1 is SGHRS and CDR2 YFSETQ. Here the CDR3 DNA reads TGCGCCAGCAGCTTAACCGGGAACCCTTCCTACGAGCAGTACTTC. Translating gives CASSLTGNPSYEQYF.

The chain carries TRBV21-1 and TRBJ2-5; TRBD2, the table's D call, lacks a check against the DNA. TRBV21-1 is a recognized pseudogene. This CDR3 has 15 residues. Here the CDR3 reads CASSSQGGSLETQYF. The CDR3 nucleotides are TGTGCCAGCAGCTCCCAGGGCGGGAGTTTAGAGACCCAGTACTTC.

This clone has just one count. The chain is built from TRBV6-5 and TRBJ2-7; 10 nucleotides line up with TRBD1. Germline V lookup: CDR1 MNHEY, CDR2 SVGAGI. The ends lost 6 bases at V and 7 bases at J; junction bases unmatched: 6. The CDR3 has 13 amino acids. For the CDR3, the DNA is TGTGCCAGCAGACCCGGGACAGGGGTAGAGCAGTACGTC. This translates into CASRPGTGVEQYV.